The present T cell receptor (beta chain) was sequenced within a study of blood T cells in healthy people across ages. Primed by a sample-barcoded 5' primer and a J-beta primer mix, a second PCR proceeded for roughly 7 to 11 cycles. Each CDR3 protein is one row after TCRdb ran MiXCR on the 5' RACE reads. The repertoire includes 1.5 million to 2 million distinct CDR3 sequences, 25% to 30% of them detected once, and 6.5% to 8.5% sits in the top ten. This clonotype was recorded many times. Per germline, CDR1 MNHEY and CDR2 SVGAGI. The trim removed 6 bases at V and 4 bases at J, leaving 6 bases unmatched. The CDR3 is 14 residues long.

Specimen: blood. This chain uses TRBV6-5 with TRBJ1-2; 9 bases align to TRBD1. The clonotype was recovered from a woman aged 30 to 39 in good health. The DNA for the CDR3 is TGTGCCAGCAGCAGGGACAGGGCTGTCTATGGCTACACCTTC. This translates into CASSRDRAVYGYTF.